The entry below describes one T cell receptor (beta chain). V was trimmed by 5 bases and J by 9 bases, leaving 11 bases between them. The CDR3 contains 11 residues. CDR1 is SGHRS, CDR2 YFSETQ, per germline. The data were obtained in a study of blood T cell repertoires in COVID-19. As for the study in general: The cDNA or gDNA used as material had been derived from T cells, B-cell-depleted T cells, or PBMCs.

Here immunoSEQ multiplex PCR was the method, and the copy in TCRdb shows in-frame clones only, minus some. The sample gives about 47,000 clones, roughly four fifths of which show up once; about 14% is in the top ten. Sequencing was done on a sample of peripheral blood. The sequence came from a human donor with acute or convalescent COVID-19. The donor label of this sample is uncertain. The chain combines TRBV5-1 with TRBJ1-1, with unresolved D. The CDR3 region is CASRRGPQAFF. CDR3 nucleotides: TGCGCCAGCAGACGCGGCCCCCAAGCTTTCTTT.